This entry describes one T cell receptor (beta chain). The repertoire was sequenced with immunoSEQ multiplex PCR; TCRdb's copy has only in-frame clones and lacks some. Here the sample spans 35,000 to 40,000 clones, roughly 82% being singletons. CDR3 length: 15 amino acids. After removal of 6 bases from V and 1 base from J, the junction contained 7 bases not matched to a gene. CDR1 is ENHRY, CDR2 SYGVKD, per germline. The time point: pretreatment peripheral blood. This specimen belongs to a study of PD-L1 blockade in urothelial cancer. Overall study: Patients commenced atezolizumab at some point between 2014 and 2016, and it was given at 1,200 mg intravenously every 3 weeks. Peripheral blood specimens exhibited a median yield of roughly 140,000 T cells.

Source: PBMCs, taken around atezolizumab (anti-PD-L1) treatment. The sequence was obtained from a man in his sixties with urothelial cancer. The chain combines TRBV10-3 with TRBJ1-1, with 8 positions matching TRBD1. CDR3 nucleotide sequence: TGTGCCATCAGCGCAAATCAGGGGGCGAACACTGAAGCTTTCTTT. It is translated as CAISANQGANTEAFF.